These 16 T cell receptor beta chains came from one sample sequenced in a study of blood T cell repertoires in COVID-19. The assay was immunoSEQ multiplex PCR, and TCRdb's table has in-frame clones only and misses some. The sample includes about 60,000 clones, approximately 84% seen only once; the top ten take around 3.5%. Sequenced: peripheral blood. The receptors derive from a man aged 55 to 70 with acute or convalescent COVID-19.

The chain is built from TRBV19 and TRBJ1-6, with unresolved D. Looked up from germline, CDR1 is LNHDA and CDR2 is SQIVND (reference sequence). Trimming left V 3 bases short and J 6 bases short, with 9 bases between. The CDR3 is 14 amino acids. CDR3: CASSMGDLNSPLHF. The CDR3 nucleotides are TGTGCCAGTAGTATGGGAGATCTTAATTCACCCCTCCACTTT.

This clone was observed once. The chain joins TRBV2 to TRBJ2-4; D is perhaps TRBD1 (7 bases). The CDR3 sequence is 11 residues long. V dropped 6 bases and J dropped 8 bases, with 8 bases sitting between them. The germline gives CDR1 SNHLY, CDR2 FYNNEI. CDR3 region: CASSRGDIQYF. The CDR3 DNA reads as TGTGCCAGCAGCAGGGGGGACATTCAGTACTTC.

In nucleotides, the CDR3 is TGCGCCAGCAGCTTGGGGGACAACTCTGGAAACACCATATATTTT. As protein: CASSLGDNSGNTIYF. The chain employs TRBV5-1 and TRBJ1-3, with D maybe TRBD1 (6 bases). Germline CDR1 and CDR2: SGHRS and YFSETQ. This CDR3 contains 15 residues. V gave up 0 bases and J gave up 0 bases, with 7 bases separating them.

The chain couples TRBV13 to TRBJ2-3; 8 bases align to TRBD1. CDR3 length equals 16 residues. The V gene's germline CDR1 is PRHDT and CDR2 FYEKMQ (reference sequence). The ends lost 4 bases at V and 1 base at J; junction bases unmatched: 7. The CDR3 bases are TGTGCCAGCAGCTCCAGGGGGCTTTATGGCACAGATACGCAGTATTTT. Its protein is CASSSRGLYGTDTQYF.

The genes are TRBV5-1 and TRBJ1-1; D is unresolved. V was trimmed by 3 bases and J by 2 bases, leaving 11 bases between them. The CDR3 consists of 14 residues. The germline V gene has CDR1 SGHRS and CDR2 YFSETQ. The CDR3 DNA is TGCGCCAGCAGCTGGAGAATGGGTAACACTGAAGCTTTCTTT. This codes for CASSWRMGNTEAFF.

By proportion, this clone is large. V and J are TRBV5-1 and TRBJ1-1; perhaps TRBD1 as D (5 bases). V was clipped by 4 bases and J by 1 base, with 14 bases between them. CDR1 and CDR2 (germline): SGHRS, YFSETQ. The CDR3 runs to 15 residues. CDR3 protein: CASSLQQVPNTEAFF. CDR3 sequence (DNA): TGCGCCAGCAGCCTTCAACAGGTGCCGAACACTGAAGCTTTCTTT.

The V and J genes are TRBV6-5 and TRBJ1-2, with no clear D. The V end was cut by 6 bases, the J end by 2 bases, with 13 bases between. Germline-derived CDR1 and CDR2 are MNHEY and SVGAGI. The CDR3 is 14 amino acids. The CDR3 is CASRPLLGNYGYTF. The CDR3 DNA follows: TGTGCCAGCAGACCCCTGCTCGGGAACTATGGCTACACCTTC.

V gene TRBV27 combines with J gene TRBJ2-1, with 11 bases aligning to TRBD2. The ends lost 3 bases at V and 3 bases at J; junction bases unmatched: 7. Germline V gene sequence: CDR1 MNHEY, CDR2 SMNVEV (reference sequence). The CDR3 consists of 17 residues. CDR3 region: CASSLTSGAFDYNEQFF. As DNA, the CDR3 is TGTGCCAGCAGTTTGACTAGCGGGGCTTTCGACTACAATGAGCAGTTCTTC.

The chain joins TRBV10-3 to TRBJ2-7; tentative D call: TRBD2 (6 bases). Germline loops: CDR1 ENHRY, CDR2 SYGVKD. This CDR3 has 14 residues. V dropped 11 bases and J dropped 2 bases, with 19 bases sitting between them. The CDR3 nucleotides are TGTGCCCTACGGAGGGAGTCATACCCCTACGAGCAGTACTTC. Translation gives CALRRESYPYEQYF.

This chain uses TRBV29-1 with TRBJ1-2, with unresolved D. Trimming stripped 0 bases from V and 4 bases from J, with 12 bases between. CDR1 is SQVTM, CDR2 ANQGSEA, per germline. There are 14 residues in the CDR3. CDR3 sequence: CSVEDRGSGYGYTF. As DNA, the CDR3 is TGCAGCGTTGAAGATAGAGGGTCGGGCTATGGCTACACCTTC.

The CDR3: CASSLSTNARGSYEQYF. As DNA, the CDR3 is TGTGCCAGCAGCTTGTCTACCAACGCCCGCGGTTCCTACGAGCAGTACTTC. The genes are TRBV5-4 and TRBJ2-7; unclear D gene. The CDR3 has 17 residues. The V gene's germline CDR1 is SGHNT and CDR2 YYREEE (reference sequence). V dropped 1 base and J dropped 1 base, with 18 bases sitting between them.

This chain links TRBV7-9 with TRBJ2-5; 16 nucleotides match TRBD2. The CDR3 consists of 18 residues. CDR1 is SEHNR, CDR2 FQNEAQ, per germline (reference sequence). The ends lost 5 bases at V and 4 bases at J; junction bases unmatched: 10. CDR3 in DNA: TGTGCCAGCAGCGACGACCCGGGACTAGCGGGGGGGATAGAGACCCAGTACTTC. Its protein product is CASSDDPGLAGGIETQYF.

This clone has only a few counts. The V call is TRBV7-9, the J call TRBJ2-1; 9 bases agree with TRBD1. Germline V gene sequence: CDR1 SEHNR, CDR2 FQNEAQ (reference sequence). V dropped 0 bases and J dropped 7; count of bases not matched to a gene: 4. CDR3 length: 15 residues. DNA of the CDR3: TGTGCCAGCAGCTTAGCGCTAGGACAGGGGAATGAGCAGTTCTTC. It encodes CASSLALGQGNEQFF. Full variable domain (rest looked up from reference TRBV7-9 and TRBJ2-1): DTGVSQNPRHKITKRGQNVTFRCDPISEHNRLYWYRQTLGQGPEFLTYFQNEAQLEKSRLLSDRFSAERPKGSFSTLEIQRTEQGDSAMYLCASSLALGQGNEQFFGPGTRLTVL.

The V and J genes are TRBV7-8 and TRBJ1-4; D possibly corresponds to TRBD1 (5 bases). The CDR3 consists of 14 residues. V lost 5 bases and J lost 8, with 15 bases in between. Germline V CDR1 and CDR2: SGHVS, FQNEAQ. As DNA, the CDR3 is TGTGCCAGCAGCCGGGACCTGGGAGGGGAAAAACTGTTTTTT. It translates to CASSRDLGGEKLFF.

The rearrangement links TRBV19 to TRBJ1-5; D not resolved. CDR1 and CDR2 (germline): LNHDA, SQIVND (reference sequence). The CDR3 is 15 residues long. The ends were cut back, 4 bases at V and 11 bases at J, with 21 bases in the middle. The CDR3 DNA follows: TGTGCCAGTAGTACCGACAACCCCCCCAATCAAGCCCAGCATTTT. It translates to CASSTDNPPNQAQHF.

V gene TRBV30 combines with J gene TRBJ2-2; a possible D gene is TRBD1 (6 bases). The CDR3 sequence is 15 residues long. The germline CDR1 and CDR2 sequences are GTSNPN and SVGIG (reference sequence). V was pared by 7 bases and J by 4 bases, with 19 bases between. In DNA form, the CDR3 reads TGTGCCTTCATTGGGACACCCTTGACCACCGGGGAGCTGTTTTTT. Translation gives CAFIGTPLTTGELFF.